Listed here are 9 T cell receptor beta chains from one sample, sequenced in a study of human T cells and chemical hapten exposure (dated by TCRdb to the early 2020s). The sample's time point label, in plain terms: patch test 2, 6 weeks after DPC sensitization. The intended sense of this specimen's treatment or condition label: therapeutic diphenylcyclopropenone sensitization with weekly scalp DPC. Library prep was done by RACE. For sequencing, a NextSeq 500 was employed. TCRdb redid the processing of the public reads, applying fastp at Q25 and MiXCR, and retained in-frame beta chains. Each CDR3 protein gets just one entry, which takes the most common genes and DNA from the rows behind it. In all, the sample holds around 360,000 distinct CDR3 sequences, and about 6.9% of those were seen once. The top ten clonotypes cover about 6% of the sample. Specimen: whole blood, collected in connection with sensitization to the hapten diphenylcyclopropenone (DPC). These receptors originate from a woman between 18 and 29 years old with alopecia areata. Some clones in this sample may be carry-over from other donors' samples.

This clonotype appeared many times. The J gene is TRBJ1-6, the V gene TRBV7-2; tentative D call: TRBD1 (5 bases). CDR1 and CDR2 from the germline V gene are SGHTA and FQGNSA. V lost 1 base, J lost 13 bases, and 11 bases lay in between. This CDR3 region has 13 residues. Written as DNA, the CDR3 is TGTGCCAGCAGCTTAGAAGGGGAGATTCCCCTCCACTTT. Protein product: CASSLEGEIPLHF.

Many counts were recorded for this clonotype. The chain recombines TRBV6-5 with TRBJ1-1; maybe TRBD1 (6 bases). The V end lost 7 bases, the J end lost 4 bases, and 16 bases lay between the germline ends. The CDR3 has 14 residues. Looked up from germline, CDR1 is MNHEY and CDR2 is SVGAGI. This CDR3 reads CASKGGGSSTEAFF. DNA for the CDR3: TGTGCCAGCAAAGGAGGGGGGTCGAGCACTGAAGCTTTCTTT.

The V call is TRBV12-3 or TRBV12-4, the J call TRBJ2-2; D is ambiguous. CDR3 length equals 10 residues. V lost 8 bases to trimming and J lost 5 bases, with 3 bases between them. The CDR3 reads CASGTGELFF. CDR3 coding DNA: TGTGCCAGCGGAACCGGGGAGCTGTTTTTT.

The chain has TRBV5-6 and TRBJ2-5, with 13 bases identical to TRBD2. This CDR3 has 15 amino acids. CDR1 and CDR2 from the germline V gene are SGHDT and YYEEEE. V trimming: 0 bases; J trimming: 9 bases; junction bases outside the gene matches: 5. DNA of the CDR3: TGTGCCAGCAGCTTGGGACTAGCGGGGGGAGCGGCCCAGTACTTC. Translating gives CASSLGLAGGAAQYF. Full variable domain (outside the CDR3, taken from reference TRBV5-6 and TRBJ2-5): DAGVTQSPTHLIKTRGQQVTLRCSPKSGHDTVSWYQQALGQGPQFIFQYYEEEERQRGNFPDRFSGHQFPNYSSELNVNALLLGDSALYLCASSLGLAGGAAQYFGPGTRLLVL.

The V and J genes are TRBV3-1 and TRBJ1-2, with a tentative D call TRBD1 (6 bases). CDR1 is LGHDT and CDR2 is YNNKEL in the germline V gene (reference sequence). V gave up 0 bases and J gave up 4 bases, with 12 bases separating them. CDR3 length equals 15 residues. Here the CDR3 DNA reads TGTGCCAGCAGCCAAGAAGGGGGGCATTCCTATGGCTACACCTTC. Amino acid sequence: CASSQEGGHSYGYTF.

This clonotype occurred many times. The CDR3 DNA follows: TGTGCCAGCAGCTTAGGTACGGGGCCCAAAGACAATCAGCCCCAGCATTTT. Translating gives CASSLGTGPKDNQPQHF. The chain is built from TRBV7-2 and TRBJ1-5, with D perhaps matching TRBD1 (5 bases). V dropped 1 base and J dropped 3 bases, with 16 bases sitting between them. CDR1 and CDR2 from the germline V gene are SGHTA and FQGNSA. CDR3 length equals 17 residues.

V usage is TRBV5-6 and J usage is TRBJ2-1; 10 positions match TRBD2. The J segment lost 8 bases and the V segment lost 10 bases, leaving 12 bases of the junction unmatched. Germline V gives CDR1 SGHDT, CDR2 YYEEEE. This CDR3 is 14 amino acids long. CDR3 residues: CAGSSGGRVDEQFF. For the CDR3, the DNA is TGTGCCGGATCTAGCGGGGGCCGAGTGGATGAGCAGTTCTTC.

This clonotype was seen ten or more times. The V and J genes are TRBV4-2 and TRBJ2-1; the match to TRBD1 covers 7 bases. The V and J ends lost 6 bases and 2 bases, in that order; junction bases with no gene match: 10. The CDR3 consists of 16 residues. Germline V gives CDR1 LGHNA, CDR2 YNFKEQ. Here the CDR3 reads CASRLSGTATYNEQFF. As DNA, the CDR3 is TGTGCCAGCAGGCTTTCCGGGACAGCCACCTACAATGAGCAGTTCTTC.

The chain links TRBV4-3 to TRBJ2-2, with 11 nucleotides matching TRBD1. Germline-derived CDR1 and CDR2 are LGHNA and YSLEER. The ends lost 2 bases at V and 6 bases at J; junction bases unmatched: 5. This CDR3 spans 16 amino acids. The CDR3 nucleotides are TGCGCCAGCAGCCAACTCGGGACAGGGGGTCCCGGGGAGCTGTTTTTT. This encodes CASSQLGTGGPGELFF.